This is a list of T cell receptor beta chains from one sample in a study of blood T cells in healthy people across ages. TCRdb independently ran MiXCR on the 5' RACE reads; one entry per CDR3 protein. In the table there are more than 1.4 million distinct CDR3 sequences, 42% of which are singletons. The sample comprised blood. These receptors all stem from a woman aged 18-29 years in good health. Both conserved end residues are part of each CDR3. Each record gives: D gene, clone size, J gene, V gene, CDR3 protein, CDR3 DNA. D genes are given only for firm matches. Only some rows state a clone size, as once, few, many or a class for expanded clones.

D: TRBD2; size: NA; J: TRBJ2-1; V: TRBV3-1; CDR3: CASSQALGLAGDDEQFF; DNA: TGTGCCAGCAGCCAGGCCCTCGGACTAGCGGGAGATGATGAGCAGTTCTTC
D: NA; size: NA; J: TRBJ1-5; V: TRBV12-3/TRBV12-4; CDR3: CASSIGSYSPQHF; DNA: TGTGCCAGCAGCATCGGGAGCTACTCGCCCCAGCATTTT
D: TRBD2; size: NA; J: TRBJ2-5; V: TRBV7-7; CDR3: CASSTSGLAGRETQYF; DNA: TGTGCCAGCAGCACCTCGGGACTAGCGGGAAGAGAGACCCAGTACTTC
D: TRBD2; size: few; J: TRBJ2-7; V: TRBV20-1; CDR3: CSAHAGGLNYEQYF; DNA: TGCAGTGCTCACGCGGGGGGCCTGAACTACGAGCAGTACTTC
D: NA; size: many; J: TRBJ2-7; V: TRBV5-1; CDR3: CASANRGLSWDEQYF; DNA: TGCGCCAGCGCCAATAGGGGGTTGTCTTGGGATGAGCAGTACTTC
D: NA; size: NA; J: TRBJ1-2; V: TRBV20-1; CDR3: CSARDEGSYGYTF; DNA: TGCAGTGCTAGAGATGAGGGGAGCTATGGCTACACCTTC
D: NA; size: NA; J: TRBJ1-2; V: TRBV3-1; CDR3: CASSQEGGKRAYGYTF; DNA: TGTGCCAGCAGCCAAGAGGGAGGAAAGAGGGCTTATGGCTACACCTTC
D: TRBD1; size: NA; J: TRBJ1-4; V: TRBV10-3; CDR3: CAIGGQGDEKLFF; DNA: TGTGCCATCGGGGGACAGGGGGACGAAAAACTGTTTTTT
D: NA; size: many; J: TRBJ1-2; V: TRBV4-1; CDR3: CASSLASVTDYGYTF; DNA: TGCGCCAGCAGCCTAGCGTCAGTGACAGACTATGGCTACACCTTC
D: NA; size: many; J: TRBJ2-7; V: TRBV7-9; CDR3: CASSLADATEQYF; DNA: TGTGCCAGCAGCTTAGCCGACGCAACCGAGCAGTACTTC
D: TRBD2; size: few; J: TRBJ2-3; V: TRBV14; CDR3: CASSPLSLAGGSDTQYF; DNA: TGTGCCAGCAGCCCGCTATCCCTAGCGGGGGGTTCAGATACGCAGTATTTT
D: TRBD1; size: NA; J: TRBJ1-2; V: TRBV6-1; CDR3: CASSLTGEVGTF; DNA: TGTGCCAGCAGTTTAACAGGGGAGGTAGGCACCTTC
D: NA; size: few; J: TRBJ2-1; V: TRBV2; CDR3: CASTRREFSNGEQFF; DNA: TGTGCCAGCACCCGAAGGGAATTTTCGAATGGTGAGCAGTTCTTC
D: NA; size: once; J: TRBJ1-1; V: TRBV7-2; CDR3: CASSLELGPGRNTEAFF; DNA: TGTGCCAGCAGCTTAGAATTAGGGCCAGGGAGGAACACTGAAGCTTTCTTT
D: NA; size: few; J: TRBJ1-4; V: TRBV18; CDR3: CASSPRAEVEKLFF; DNA: TGTGCCAGCTCACCGCGGGCCGAGGTTGAAAAACTGTTTTTT
D: NA; size: many; J: TRBJ2-7; V: TRBV6-6; CDR3: CASSARETYEQYF; DNA: TGTGCCAGCAGTGCCAGGGAGACCTACGAGCAGTACTTC
D: TRBD1; size: once; J: TRBJ2-2; V: TRBV10-2; CDR3: CASSPPGQGWTGELFF; DNA: TGTGCCAGCAGTCCACCGGGACAGGGGTGGACCGGGGAGCTGTTTTTT
D: NA; size: NA; J: TRBJ1-2; V: TRBV2; CDR3: CASSEAASYGYTF; DNA: TGTGCCAGCAGTGAAGCGGCAAGCTATGGCTACACCTTC
D: NA; size: NA; J: TRBJ1-2; V: TRBV29-1; CDR3: CSVGATGLIGYTF; DNA: TGCAGCGTTGGGGCAACAGGGTTGATTGGCTACACCTTC
D: NA; size: NA; J: TRBJ1-3; V: TRBV7-2; CDR3: CASSLQRGSSGNTIYF; DNA: TGTGCCAGCAGCCTACAGAGGGGATCCTCTGGAAACACCATATATTTT
D: NA; size: NA; J: TRBJ2-2; V: TRBV6-1; CDR3: CASSEARGASGELFF; DNA: TGTGCCAGCAGTGAAGCGAGGGGGGCCTCCGGGGAGCTGTTTTTT
D: TRBD2; size: NA; J: TRBJ2-1; V: TRBV14; CDR3: CASSPGLAAEQFF; DNA: TGTGCCAGCAGCCCGGGACTAGCAGCTGAGCAGTTCTTC
D: TRBD1; size: NA; J: TRBJ1-5; V: TRBV25-1; CDR3: CASSETGGGQPQHF; DNA: TGTGCCAGCAGTGAAACAGGGGGCGGCCAGCCCCAGCATTTT
D: TRBD1; size: NA; J: TRBJ1-2; V: TRBV3-1; CDR3: CASSQFGGGNYGYTF; DNA: TGTGCCAGCAGCCAATTTGGAGGGGGCAACTATGGCTACACCTTC
D: TRBD2; size: NA; J: TRBJ2-3; V: TRBV7-9; CDR3: CASSLVLTSGPITDTQYF; DNA: TGTGCCAGCAGCTTAGTTCTAACTAGCGGGCCTATCACAGATACGCAGTATTTT
D: TRBD1; size: NA; J: TRBJ1-4; V: TRBV20-1; CDR3: CSATLGQAAEKLFF; DNA: TGCAGTGCGACCTTAGGACAGGCGGCTGAAAAACTGTTTTTT
D: TRBD2; size: few; J: TRBJ2-1; V: TRBV10-3; CDR3: CALSSGRDNEQFF; DNA: TGTGCCCTCTCAAGCGGGAGGGATAATGAGCAGTTCTTC
D: TRBD2; size: NA; J: TRBJ2-3; V: TRBV20-1; CDR3: CSARPASGAPTTDTQYF; DNA: TGCAGTGCTAGGCCGGCTAGCGGTGCGCCAACCACAGATACGCAGTATTTT
D: TRBD1; size: NA; J: TRBJ1-1; V: TRBV28; CDR3: CASSGGDRGLGWNTEAFF; DNA: TGTGCCAGCAGTGGGGGTGACAGGGGGCTTGGTTGGAACACTGAAGCTTTCTTT
D: NA; size: NA; J: TRBJ1-1; V: TRBV28; CDR3: CASTGGHLGIAFF; DNA: TGTGCCAGCACGGGGGGCCACTTGGGGATAGCTTTCTTT
D: TRBD2; size: NA; J: TRBJ2-5; V: TRBV6-6; CDR3: CASSYVRGGQETQYF; DNA: TGTGCCAGCAGTTACGTCCGGGGGGGCCAAGAGACCCAGTACTTC
D: TRBD2; size: NA; J: TRBJ2-7; V: TRBV6-2/TRBV6-3; CDR3: CASSPVPRETYEQYF; DNA: TGTGCCAGCAGCCCTGTTCCGCGGGAGACCTACGAGCAGTACTTC
D: NA; size: NA; J: TRBJ1-2; V: TRBV20-1; CDR3: CSAHTGGGYGYTF; DNA: TGCAGTGCTCACACGGGGGGAGGCTATGGCTACACCTTC
D: NA; size: NA; J: TRBJ1-3; V: TRBV5-1; CDR3: CASSPMDTRKSGNTIYF; DNA: TGCGCCAGCAGCCCGATGGATACGAGAAAATCTGGAAACACCATATATTTT
D: TRBD2; size: NA; J: TRBJ2-7; V: TRBV6-5; CDR3: CASRLTSGTTCEQYF; DNA: TGTGCCAGCAGGCTGACTAGCGGGACGACCTGCGAGCAGTACTTC
D: NA; size: few; J: TRBJ2-3; V: TRBV27; CDR3: CASQRVPDTQYF; DNA: TGTGCCAGCCAAAGGGTTCCAGATACGCAGTATTTT
D: NA; size: NA; J: TRBJ2-7; V: TRBV29-1; CDR3: CSPLQSSVYEQYF; DNA: TGCAGCCCCTTGCAAAGTTCGGTTTACGAGCAGTACTTC
D: NA; size: once; J: TRBJ2-1; V: TRBV2; CDR3: CASRDLRVEQFF; DNA: TGTGCCAGCAGGGACCTTCGGGTTGAGCAGTTCTTC
D: TRBD1; size: NA; J: TRBJ1-2; V: TRBV27; CDR3: CASSPRDRSLSGYTF; DNA: TGTGCCAGCAGTCCCCGGGACAGGAGCCTCTCTGGCTACACCTTC
D: TRBD2; size: NA; J: TRBJ2-3; V: TRBV6-2/TRBV6-3; CDR3: CAICGGRAEDTQYF; DNA: TGTGCCATCTGCGGCGGGAGGGCAGAGGATACGCAGTATTTT
D: TRBD2; size: NA; J: TRBJ2-3; V: TRBV30; CDR3: CAWTSGTGTQYF; DNA: TGTGCCTGGACTAGCGGCACAGGTACGCAGTATTTT
D: TRBD2; size: few; J: TRBJ2-7; V: TRBV4-1; CDR3: CASSLFFPGRAPYEQYF; DNA: TGCGCCAGCAGCCTTTTCTTCCCGGGGAGGGCTCCCTACGAGCAGTACTTC
D: NA; size: few; J: TRBJ2-4; V: TRBV28; CDR3: CASSFSQYGQYF; DNA: TGTGCCAGCAGTTTCAGCCAGTACGGGCAGTACTTC
D: TRBD2; size: few; J: TRBJ2-7; V: TRBV10-3; CDR3: CATRGGLDEQYF; DNA: TGTGCCACGCGGGGGGGCCTTGACGAGCAGTACTTC
D: NA; size: NA; J: TRBJ2-5; V: TRBV20-1; CDR3: CSARDRALGGTQYF; DNA: TGCAGTGCTAGAGATCGGGCATTAGGAGGGACCCAGTACTTC
D: NA; size: few; J: TRBJ2-7; V: TRBV20-1; CDR3: CSARDQQETYEQYF; DNA: TGCAGTGCTAGAGATCAACAGGAGACCTACGAGCAGTACTTC
D: NA; size: NA; J: TRBJ1-1; V: TRBV7-9; CDR3: CASSPAPNTEAFF; DNA: TGTGCCAGCAGCCCCGCTCCGAATACTGAAGCTTTCTTT
D: NA; size: few; J: TRBJ2-5; V: TRBV2; CDR3: CASSELGLTKETQYF; DNA: TGTGCCAGCAGTGAGCTGGGACTGACCAAAGAGACCCAGTACTTC
D: NA; size: NA; J: TRBJ1-2; V: TRBV12-3/TRBV12-4; CDR3: CASSFEPQKGGYTF; DNA: TGTGCCAGCAGTTTTGAGCCCCAGAAGGGTGGCTACACCTTC
D: NA; size: once; J: TRBJ2-3; V: TRBV6-1; CDR3: CAAGTEHGGTQYF; DNA: TGTGCCGCTGGGACTGAGCACGGAGGAACGCAGTATTTT
D: NA; size: NA; J: TRBJ2-7; V: TRBV6-6; CDR3: CASSYSSTTAYEQYF; DNA: TGTGCCAGCAGTTACTCGAGTACAACAGCCTACGAGCAGTACTTC
D: NA; size: NA; J: TRBJ1-2; V: TRBV5-1; CDR3: CASSLEAGRNGYTF; DNA: TGCGCCAGCAGCTTGGAGGCAGGGAGGAATGGTTACACCTTC
D: NA; size: few; J: TRBJ2-7; V: TRBV20-1; CDR3: CSAKGLGAAYEQYF; DNA: TGCAGTGCTAAGGGCTTAGGAGCGGCCTACGAGCAGTACTTC
D: NA; size: NA; J: TRBJ1-5; V: TRBV12-3/TRBV12-4; CDR3: CASSIQGFGNQPQHF; DNA: TGTGCCAGCAGTATACAGGGTTTCGGCAATCAGCCCCAGCATTTT
D: NA; size: NA; J: TRBJ1-2; V: TRBV28; CDR3: CASSANGGLGGYTF; DNA: TGTGCCAGCAGCGCCAACGGGGGTTTGGGGGGCTACACCTTC
D: NA; size: NA; J: TRBJ1-2; V: TRBV28; CDR3: CASSLSGIGYTF; DNA: TGTGCCAGCAGTTTAAGCGGGATTGGCTACACCTTC
D: NA; size: NA; J: TRBJ1-2; V: TRBV14; CDR3: CASSDTRSLYYGYTF; DNA: TGTGCCAGCAGCGACACGCGGAGTCTTTACTATGGCTACACCTTC